Presented here are 3 T cell receptor beta chains from one specimen sequenced in a study of breast tumors, draining lymph nodes, adjacent tissues. Samples came from axillary lymph nodes draining the breast cancer. TCRdb re-called the multiplex PCR reads through MiXCR, storing one row per CDR3 protein. The sample carries under 250,000 distinct CDR3 sequences, about 30% recorded once. The sample taken for sequencing was axillary lymph node tissue. These receptors were taken from a female donor with breast cancer. Some clones in this sample may be carry-over from other donors' samples.

This clonotype was counted at least ten times. The chain is built from TRBV20-1 and TRBJ2-1; 12 bases map to TRBD2. The CDR3 runs to 14 residues. CDR1 and CDR2 (germline): DFQATT, SNEGSKA (reference sequence). V shed 0 bases and J 7 bases; nucleotides not matched to a gene: 1. The CDR3 DNA reads TGCAGTGCTAGAGAACTAGCGGGAGGAAATGAGCAGTTCTTC. Translating it yields CSARELAGGNEQFF.

The CDR3 DNA reads TGCAGTGCTAGAGATCCCCTAGCGGGGTACGAGCAGTACTTC. It translates to CSARDPLAGYEQYF. This chain uses TRBV20-1 with TRBJ2-7; 9 bases are shared with TRBD2. With 0 bases clipped from V and 4 bases from J, the junction kept 4 bases outside the gene matches. Germline V lookup: CDR1 DFQATT, CDR2 SNEGSKA (reference sequence). The CDR3 consists of 14 residues.

In this sample, this clonotype turned up many times. V gene TRBV7-2 combines with J gene TRBJ2-3; 7 bases align to TRBD2. Germline V CDR1 and CDR2: SGHTA, FQGNSA. The CDR3 loop spans 14 amino acids. Germline trimming cut 6 bases from V and 4 bases from J; bases unmatched to any gene: 7. The CDR3 DNA follows: TGTGCCAGCAGGTCGGGTCGGGGGGCAGATACGCAGTATTTT. Translating it yields CASRSGRGADTQYF.